This entry features one TCR beta chain sequence. This record belongs to a study of T-cell reconstitution after alpha-beta-depleted transplantation in children. The junction had 9 bases not matched to a gene; V was cut back by 4 bases and J by 0 bases. Germline assignment: CDR1 SEHNR and CDR2 FQNEAQ (reference sequence). CDR3 length: 16 residues. Construction of the TCRbeta library involved unique molecular identifiers. Each CDR3 protein is one row after TCRdb ran MiXCR on the PCR reads. The table includes hundreds of thousands of distinct CDR3 sequences, 16% detected once. The sequence came from a human donor who donated a stem cell graft to a child with acute myeloid leukemia. The chain couples TRBV7-9 to TRBJ2-7; 7 nucleotides line up with TRBD1. This specimen was PBMCs from the stem cell graft donor, taken from the stem cell graft. In DNA form, the CDR3 reads TGTGCCAGCAGCTCTCCTAGGGGACAGAGCTCCTACGAGCAGTACTTC. This translates into CASSSPRGQSSYEQYF.